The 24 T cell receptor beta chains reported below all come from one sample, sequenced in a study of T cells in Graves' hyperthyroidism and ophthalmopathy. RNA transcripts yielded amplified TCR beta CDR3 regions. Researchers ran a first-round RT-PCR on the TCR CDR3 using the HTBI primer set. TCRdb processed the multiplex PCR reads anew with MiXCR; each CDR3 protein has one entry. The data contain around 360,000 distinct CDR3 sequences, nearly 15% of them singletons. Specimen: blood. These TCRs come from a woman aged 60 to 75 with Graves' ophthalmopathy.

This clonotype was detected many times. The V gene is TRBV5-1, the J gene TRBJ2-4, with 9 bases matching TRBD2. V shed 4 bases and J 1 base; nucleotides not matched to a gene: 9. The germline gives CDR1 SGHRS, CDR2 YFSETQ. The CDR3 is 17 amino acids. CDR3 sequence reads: CASSPWPAGGAKNIQYF. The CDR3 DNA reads TGCGCCAGCAGCCCGTGGCCAGCGGGAGGTGCCAAAAACATTCAGTACTTC.

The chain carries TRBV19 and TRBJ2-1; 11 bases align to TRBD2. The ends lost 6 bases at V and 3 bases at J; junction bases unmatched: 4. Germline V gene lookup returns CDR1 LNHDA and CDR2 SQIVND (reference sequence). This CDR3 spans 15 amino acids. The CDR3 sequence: CASREGLAVYNEQFF. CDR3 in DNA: TGTGCCAGTAGAGAGGGACTAGCGGTCTACAATGAGCAGTTCTTC.

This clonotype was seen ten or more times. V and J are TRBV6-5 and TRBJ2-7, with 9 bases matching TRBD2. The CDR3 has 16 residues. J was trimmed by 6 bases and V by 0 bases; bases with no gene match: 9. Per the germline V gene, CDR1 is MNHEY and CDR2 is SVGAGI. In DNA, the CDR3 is TGTGCCAGCAGTTACTCGAAGCCAGCGGGAGGAGCCGAGCAGTACTTC. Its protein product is CASSYSKPAGGAEQYF.

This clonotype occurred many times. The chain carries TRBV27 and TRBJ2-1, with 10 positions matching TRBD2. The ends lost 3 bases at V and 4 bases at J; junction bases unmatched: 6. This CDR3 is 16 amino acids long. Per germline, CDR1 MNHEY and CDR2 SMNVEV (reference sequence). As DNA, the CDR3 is TGTGCCAGCAGTTTTTTATCTAGCGGGAGTTACAATGAGCAGTTCTTC. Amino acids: CASSFLSSGSYNEQFF.

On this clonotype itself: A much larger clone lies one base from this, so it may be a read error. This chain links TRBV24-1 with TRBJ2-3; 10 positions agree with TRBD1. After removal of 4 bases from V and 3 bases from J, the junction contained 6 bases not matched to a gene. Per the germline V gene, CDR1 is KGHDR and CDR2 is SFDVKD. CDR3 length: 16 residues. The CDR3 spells CATSDAGTGVTDTQYF. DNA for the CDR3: TGTGCCACCAGTGACGCCGGGACAGGGGTTACAGATACGCAGTATTTT.

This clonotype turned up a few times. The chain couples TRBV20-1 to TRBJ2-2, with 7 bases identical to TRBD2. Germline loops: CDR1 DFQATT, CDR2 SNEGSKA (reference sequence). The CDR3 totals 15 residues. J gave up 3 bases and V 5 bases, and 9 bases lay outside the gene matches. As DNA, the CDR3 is TGCAGTGCTCGGGCGGGGGAGAGGGACACCGGGGAGCTGTTTTTT. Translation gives CSARAGERDTGELFF.

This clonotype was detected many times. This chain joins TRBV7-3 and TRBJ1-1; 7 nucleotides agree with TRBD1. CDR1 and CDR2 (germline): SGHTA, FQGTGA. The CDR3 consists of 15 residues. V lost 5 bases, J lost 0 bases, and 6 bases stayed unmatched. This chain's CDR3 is CASSARQGLNTEAFF. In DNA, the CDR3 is TGTGCCAGCAGCGCCCGACAGGGACTGAACACTGAAGCTTTCTTT.

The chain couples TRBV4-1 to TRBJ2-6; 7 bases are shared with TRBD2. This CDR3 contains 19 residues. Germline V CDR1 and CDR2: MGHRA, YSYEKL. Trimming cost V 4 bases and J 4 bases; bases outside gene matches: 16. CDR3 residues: CASSRERDSPRRGANVLTF. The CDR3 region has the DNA TGCGCCAGCAGCCGCGAGCGGGACTCCCCGAGGCGGGGGGCCAACGTCCTGACTTTC.

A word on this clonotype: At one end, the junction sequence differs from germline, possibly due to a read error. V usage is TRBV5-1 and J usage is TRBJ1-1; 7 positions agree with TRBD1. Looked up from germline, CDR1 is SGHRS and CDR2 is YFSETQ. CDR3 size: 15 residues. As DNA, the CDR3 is TGTGCCAGCAGCTTCCTACAGGGGAGCAACACTGAAGCTTTCTTT. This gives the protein CASSFLQGSNTEAFF.

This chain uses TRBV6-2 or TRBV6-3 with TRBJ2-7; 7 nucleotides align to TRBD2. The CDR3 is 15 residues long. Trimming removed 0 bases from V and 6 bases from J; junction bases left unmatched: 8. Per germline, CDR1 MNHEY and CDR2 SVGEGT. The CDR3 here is CASSYSSGLRGEQYF. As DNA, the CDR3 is TGTGCCAGCAGTTACTCGTCGGGACTACGCGGCGAGCAGTACTTC.

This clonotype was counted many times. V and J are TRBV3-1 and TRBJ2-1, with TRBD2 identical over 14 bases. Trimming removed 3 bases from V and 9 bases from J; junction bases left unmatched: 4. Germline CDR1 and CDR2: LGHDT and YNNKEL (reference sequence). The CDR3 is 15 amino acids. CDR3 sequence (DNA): TGTGCCAGCAGCCACGGGACTAGCGGGAGTGGTGAGCAGTTCTTC. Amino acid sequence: CASSHGTSGSGEQFF.

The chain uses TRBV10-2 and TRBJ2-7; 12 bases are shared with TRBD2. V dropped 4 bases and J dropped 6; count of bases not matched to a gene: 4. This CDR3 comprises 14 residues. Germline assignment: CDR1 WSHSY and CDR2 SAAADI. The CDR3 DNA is TGCGCCAGCAGTGCTAGCGGGAGGGCCGGCGAGCAGTACTTC. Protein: CASSASGRAGEQYF.

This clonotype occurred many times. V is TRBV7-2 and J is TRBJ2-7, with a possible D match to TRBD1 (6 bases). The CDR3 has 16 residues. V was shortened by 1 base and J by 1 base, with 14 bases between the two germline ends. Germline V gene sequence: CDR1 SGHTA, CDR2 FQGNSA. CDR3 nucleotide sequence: TGTGCCAGCAGCTTAGTTGGGGGCAGGAGTTCCTACGAGCAGTACTTC. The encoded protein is CASSLVGGRSSYEQYF.

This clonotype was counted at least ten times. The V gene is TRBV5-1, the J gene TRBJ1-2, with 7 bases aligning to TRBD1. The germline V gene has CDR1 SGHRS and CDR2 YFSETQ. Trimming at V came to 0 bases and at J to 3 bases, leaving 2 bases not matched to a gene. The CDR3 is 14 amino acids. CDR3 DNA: TGCGCCAGCAGCTTGGCCGGACAGGACTATGGCTACACCTTC. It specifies CASSLAGQDYGYTF. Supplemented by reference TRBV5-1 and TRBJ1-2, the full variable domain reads KAGVTQTPRYLIKTRGQQVTLSCSPISGHRSVSWYQQTPGQGLQFLFEYFSETQRNKGNFPGRFSGRQFSNSRSEMNVSTLELGDSALYLCASSLAGQDYGYTFGSGTRLTVV.

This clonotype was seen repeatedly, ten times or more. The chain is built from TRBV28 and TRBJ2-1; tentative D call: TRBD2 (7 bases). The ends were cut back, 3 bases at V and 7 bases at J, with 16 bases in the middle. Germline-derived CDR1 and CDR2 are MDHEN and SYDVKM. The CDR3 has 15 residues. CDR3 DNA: TGTGCCAGCAGTTTTATGGGGGGGGCGACGAATGAGCAGTTCTTC. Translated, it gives CASSFMGGATNEQFF.

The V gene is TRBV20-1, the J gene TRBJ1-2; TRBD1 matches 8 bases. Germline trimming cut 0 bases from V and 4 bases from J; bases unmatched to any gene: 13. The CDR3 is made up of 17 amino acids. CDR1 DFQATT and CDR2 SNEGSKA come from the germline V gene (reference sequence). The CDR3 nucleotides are TGCAGTGCTAGAGATTACCCACCGGGACAGGTTTCCTATGGCTACACCTTC. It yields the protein CSARDYPPGQVSYGYTF.

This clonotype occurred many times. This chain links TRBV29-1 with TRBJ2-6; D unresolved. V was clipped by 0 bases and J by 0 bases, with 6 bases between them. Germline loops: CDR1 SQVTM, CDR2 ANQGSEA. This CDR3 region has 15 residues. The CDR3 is CSVEDQVSGANVLTF. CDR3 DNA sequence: TGCAGCGTTGAAGATCAAGTCTCTGGGGCCAACGTCCTGACTTTC.

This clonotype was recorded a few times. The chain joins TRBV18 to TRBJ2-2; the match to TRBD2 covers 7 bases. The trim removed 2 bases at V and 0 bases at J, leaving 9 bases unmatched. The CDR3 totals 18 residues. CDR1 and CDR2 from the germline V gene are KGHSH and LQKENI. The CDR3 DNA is TGTGCCAGCTCACCATTTCTCGGGACTAACTCGAACACCGGGGAGCTGTTTTTT. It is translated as CASSPFLGTNSNTGELFF.

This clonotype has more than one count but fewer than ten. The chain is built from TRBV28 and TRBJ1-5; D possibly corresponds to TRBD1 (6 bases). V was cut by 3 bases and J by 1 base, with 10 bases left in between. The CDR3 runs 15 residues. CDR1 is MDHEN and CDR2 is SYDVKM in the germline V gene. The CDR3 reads CASSFQGISNQPQHF. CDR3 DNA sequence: TGTGCCAGCAGTTTCCAGGGGATCAGCAATCAGCCCCAGCATTTT.

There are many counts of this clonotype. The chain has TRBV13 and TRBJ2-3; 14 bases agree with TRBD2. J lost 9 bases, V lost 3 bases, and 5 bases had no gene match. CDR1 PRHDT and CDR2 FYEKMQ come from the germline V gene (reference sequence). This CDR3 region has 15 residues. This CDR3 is CASSFGLAGGSTQYF. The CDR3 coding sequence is TGTGCCAGCAGCTTCGGACTAGCGGGAGGCTCGACGCAGTATTTT.

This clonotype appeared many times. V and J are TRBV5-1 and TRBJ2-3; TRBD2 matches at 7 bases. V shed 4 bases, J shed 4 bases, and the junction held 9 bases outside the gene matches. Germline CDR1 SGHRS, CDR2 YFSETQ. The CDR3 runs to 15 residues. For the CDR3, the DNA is TGCGCCAGCAGCCCGTGGACTAGTAGTTCAGATACGCAGTATTTT. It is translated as CASSPWTSSSDTQYF.

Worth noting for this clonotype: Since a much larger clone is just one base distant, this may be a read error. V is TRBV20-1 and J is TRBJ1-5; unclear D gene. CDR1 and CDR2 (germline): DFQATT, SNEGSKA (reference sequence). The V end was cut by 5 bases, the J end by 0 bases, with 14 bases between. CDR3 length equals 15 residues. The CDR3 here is CSAPLAGDSNQPQHF. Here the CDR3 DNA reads TGCAGTGCTCCCCTGGCAGGCGATAGCAATCAGCCCCAGCATTTT.

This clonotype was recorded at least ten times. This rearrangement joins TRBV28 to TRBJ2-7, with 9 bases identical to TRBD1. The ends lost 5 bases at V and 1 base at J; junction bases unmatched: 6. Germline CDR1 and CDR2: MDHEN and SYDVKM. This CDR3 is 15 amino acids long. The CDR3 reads CASSAPGQGSYEQYF. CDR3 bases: TGTGCCAGCAGTGCACCGGGACAGGGTTCCTACGAGCAGTACTTC.

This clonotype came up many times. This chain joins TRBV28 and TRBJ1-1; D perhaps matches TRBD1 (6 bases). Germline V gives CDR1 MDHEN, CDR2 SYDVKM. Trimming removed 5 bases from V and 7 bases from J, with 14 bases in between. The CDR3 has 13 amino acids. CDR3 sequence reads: CASSHRGQIEAFF. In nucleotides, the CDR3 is TGTGCCAGCAGTCACCGGGGGCAGATTGAAGCTTTCTTT.